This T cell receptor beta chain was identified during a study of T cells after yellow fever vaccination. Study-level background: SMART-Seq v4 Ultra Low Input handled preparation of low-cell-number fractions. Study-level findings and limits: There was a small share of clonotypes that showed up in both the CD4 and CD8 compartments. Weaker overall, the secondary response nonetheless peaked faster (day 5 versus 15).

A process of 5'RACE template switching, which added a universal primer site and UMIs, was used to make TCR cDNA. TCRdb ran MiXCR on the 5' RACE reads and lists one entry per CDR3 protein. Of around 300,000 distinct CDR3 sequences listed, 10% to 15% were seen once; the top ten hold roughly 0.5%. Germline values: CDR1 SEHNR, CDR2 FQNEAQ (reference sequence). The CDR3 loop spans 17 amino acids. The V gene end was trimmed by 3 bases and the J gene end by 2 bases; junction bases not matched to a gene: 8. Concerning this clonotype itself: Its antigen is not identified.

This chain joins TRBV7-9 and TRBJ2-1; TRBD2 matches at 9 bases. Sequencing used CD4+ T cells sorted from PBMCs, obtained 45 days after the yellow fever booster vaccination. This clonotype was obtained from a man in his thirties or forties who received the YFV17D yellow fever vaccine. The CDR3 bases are TGTGCCAGCAGCTTTTCCCTTATAGCGGGAGCCTACAATGAGCAGTTCTTC. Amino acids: CASSFSLIAGAYNEQFF.